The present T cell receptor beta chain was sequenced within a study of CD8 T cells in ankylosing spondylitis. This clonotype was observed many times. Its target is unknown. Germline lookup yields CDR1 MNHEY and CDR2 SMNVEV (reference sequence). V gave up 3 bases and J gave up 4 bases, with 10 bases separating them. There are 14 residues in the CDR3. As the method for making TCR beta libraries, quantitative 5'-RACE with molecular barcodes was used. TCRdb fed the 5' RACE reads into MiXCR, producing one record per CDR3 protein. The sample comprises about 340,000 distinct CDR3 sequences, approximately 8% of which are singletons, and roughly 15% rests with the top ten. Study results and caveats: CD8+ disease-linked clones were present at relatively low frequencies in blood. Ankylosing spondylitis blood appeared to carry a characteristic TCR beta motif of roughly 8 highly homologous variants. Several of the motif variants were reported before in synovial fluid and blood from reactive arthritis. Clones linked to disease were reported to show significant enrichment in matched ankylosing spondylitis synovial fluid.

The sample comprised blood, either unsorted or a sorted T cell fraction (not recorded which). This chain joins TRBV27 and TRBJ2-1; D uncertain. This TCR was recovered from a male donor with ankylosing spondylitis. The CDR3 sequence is CASSFHGPYNEQFF. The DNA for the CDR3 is TGTGCCAGCAGTTTCCACGGGCCTTACAATGAGCAGTTCTTC.